This T cell receptor (beta chain) was obtained from a study of OX40 agonist ivuxolimab in advanced cancers. Background on the study: Patient treatment consisted of intravenous ivuxolimab administration every 2 weeks at 0.01 to 10 mg/kg. Three patients responded partially, comprising one with hepatocellular carcinoma and two with cutaneous melanoma. General study findings and limits: Clonal expansion among partial responders at 0.1-3.0 mg/kg ranked near the lowest. The CD4+ and CD8+ T cells in the blood had expanded clonally by week 6 at 0.1 to 3.0 mg/kg.

Sequencing was performed with immunoSEQ multiplex PCR; in TCRdb, only in-frame clones are kept and a portion is missing. This table has tens of thousands of clones, about 88% appearing once. As for this clone: Antigen specificity is unknown.

CDR3 length: 15 residues. From germline, CDR1 is SQVTM and CDR2 ANQGSEA. Trimming stripped 2 bases from V and 4 bases from J, with 15 bases between. The chain has TRBV29-1 and TRBJ1-3; D is ambiguous. This material consisted of CD4+ or CD8+ T cells sorted from blood, taken in a trial of the OX40 agonist ivuxolimab. The sequence derives from an adult with an advanced solid tumor such as melanoma, head and neck, liver or kidney cancer. CDR3 in DNA: TGCAGCGTTGAAATTGTCTCCCTGGGGGGAAACACCATATATTTT. This gives the protein CSVEIVSLGGNTIYF.